The rows below give T cell receptor beta chains drawn from one sample of a study of neoadjuvant anti-PD-1 for oral cavity cancer. Generated by immunoSEQ multiplex PCR, the TCRdb table keeps only in-frame clones and is missing some. The sample has 73,000 or so clones; roughly 84% are singletons. Material: PBMCs, obtained after nivolumab (anti-PD-1) treatment. These receptors were taken from a person between 40 and 79 years old with oral cavity squamous cell carcinoma. The CDR3 runs from the conserved cysteine through the conserved F or W. The D gene is left open where the match is weak. Size is stated for part of the rows, as once, few or many counts, or as a class when the clone is expanded.

j_gene: TRBJ2-3
v_gene: TRBV11-3
len: 16
d_gene: TRBD2
abundance: .
CDR3aa: CASSLGLAGVGDTQYF
CDR3nt: TGTGCCAGCAGCTTAGGCCTAGCGGGAGTAGGGGATACGCAGTATTTT

j_gene: TRBJ2-7
v_gene: TRBV27
len: 14
d_gene: .
abundance: .
CDR3aa: CASSPRDGTYEQYF
CDR3nt: TGTGCCAGCAGTCCGAGGGACGGTACCTACGAGCAGTACTTC

j_gene: TRBJ2-3
v_gene: TRBV28
len: 19
d_gene: TRBD1
abundance: .
CDR3aa: CASSGGTGTRSGITDTQYF
CDR3nt: TGTGCCAGCAGTGGCGGGACAGGGACGCGTAGCGGAATCACAGATACGCAGTATTTT

j_gene: TRBJ2-2
v_gene: TRBV7-9
len: 15
d_gene: .
abundance: few
CDR3aa: CASSLYLEGAGELFF
CDR3nt: TGTGCCAGCAGCCTTTACCTGGAGGGGGCCGGGGAGCTGTTTTTT

j_gene: TRBJ1-1
v_gene: TRBV7-9
len: 12
d_gene: TRBD1
abundance: .
CDR3aa: CASRQQGSDAFF
CDR3nt: TGTGCCAGCAGACAACAGGGGTCTGACGCTTTCTTT

j_gene: TRBJ1-3
v_gene: TRBV11-3
len: 15
d_gene: TRBD1
abundance: .
CDR3aa: CASSLGTGDGNTIYF
CDR3nt: TGTGCCAGCAGCTTAGGGACAGGGGACGGAAACACCATATATTTT

j_gene: TRBJ2-4
v_gene: TRBV6-1
len: 14
d_gene: .
abundance: .
CDR3aa: CASNRGQSGDIQYF
CDR3nt: TGTGCCAGCAATCGGGGACAGTCGGGAGACATTCAGTACTTC

j_gene: TRBJ2-5
v_gene: TRBV7-7
len: 14
d_gene: TRBD2
abundance: .
CDR3aa: CASSPGTSSGTQYF
CDR3nt: TGTGCTAGCAGCCCGGGGACTAGCAGCGGGACCCAGTACTTC

j_gene: TRBJ2-2
v_gene: TRBV7-9
len: 14
d_gene: .
abundance: .
CDR3aa: CASRLGYNTGELFF
CDR3nt: TGTGCCAGCAGACTAGGGTATAACACCGGGGAGCTGTTTTTT

j_gene: TRBJ1-1
v_gene: TRBV7-3
len: 13
d_gene: .
abundance: medium-sized
CDR3aa: CASSLGSNTEAFF
CDR3nt: TGTGCCAGCAGCTTAGGGTCTAACACTGAAGCTTTCTTT

j_gene: TRBJ1-2
v_gene: TRBV28
len: 13
d_gene: .
abundance: .
CDR3aa: CAVWAPTNYGYTF
CDR3nt: TGTGCCGTCTGGGCCCCTACTAACTATGGCTACACCTTC

j_gene: TRBJ2-7
v_gene: TRBV19
len: 15
d_gene: .
abundance: .
CDR3aa: CASSLYTSSSYEQYF
CDR3nt: TGTGCCAGTAGTCTCTACACGTCGAGCTCCTACGAGCAGTACTTC

j_gene: TRBJ2-6
v_gene: TRBV4-1
len: 16
d_gene: .
abundance: .
CDR3aa: CASSQDQGSGANVLTF
CDR3nt: TGCGCCAGCAGCCAAGATCAGGGCTCTGGGGCCAACGTCCTGACTTTC

j_gene: TRBJ1-1
v_gene: TRBV29-1
len: 12
d_gene: .
abundance: .
CDR3aa: CSVAQVGTEAFF
CDR3nt: TGCAGCGTAGCGCAGGTGGGGACTGAAGCTTTCTTT

j_gene: TRBJ1-1
v_gene: TRBV29-1
len: 15
d_gene: TRBD1
abundance: .
CDR3aa: CSVLGQGVSGTEAFF
CDR3nt: TGCAGCGTTCTGGGACAGGGCGTGTCGGGCACTGAAGCTTTCTTT

j_gene: TRBJ2-7
v_gene: TRBV10-3
len: 13
d_gene: .
abundance: .
CDR3aa: CAISASTPGEQYF
CDR3nt: TGTGCCATCAGCGCGTCGACCCCCGGCGAGCAGTACTTC

j_gene: TRBJ1-3
v_gene: TRBV13
len: 14
d_gene: TRBD1
abundance: .
CDR3aa: CASSNRGTGNTIYF
CDR3nt: TGTGCCAGCAGCAACAGGGGTACTGGAAACACCATATATTTT

j_gene: TRBJ1-1
v_gene: TRBV27
len: 14
d_gene: .
abundance: .
CDR3aa: CASSLLVRSTEAFF
CDR3nt: TGTGCCAGCAGTTTACTGGTCCGGAGCACTGAAGCTTTCTTT

j_gene: TRBJ2-7
v_gene: TRBV10-1
len: 13
d_gene: TRBD1
abundance: .
CDR3aa: CASSEGTGREQYF
CDR3nt: TGCGCCAGCAGTGAGGGGACAGGGAGGGAGCAGTACTTC

j_gene: TRBJ2-3
v_gene: TRBV6-6
len: 16
d_gene: .
abundance: .
CDR3aa: CASSFPGSPVADTQYF
CDR3nt: TGTGCCAGCAGTTTCCCAGGTAGCCCAGTGGCAGATACGCAGTATTTT